This passage covers 13 T cell receptor beta chains from one sample sequenced in a study of OX40 agonist ivuxolimab in advanced cancers. Sequencing used immunoSEQ multiplex PCR; TCRdb keeps in-frame clones, though not all of them. The sample has tens of thousands of clones, 75% to 95% seen once. Sample: CD4+ or CD8+ T cells sorted from blood, taken in a trial of the OX40 agonist ivuxolimab. All receptors come from an adult with an advanced solid tumor such as melanoma, head and neck, liver or kidney cancer.

The V gene is TRBV4-2, the J gene TRBJ1-5; D is unresolved. The CDR3 sequence is 15 residues long. Trimming cost V 1 base and J 0 bases, with 7 bases left between them. Germline loops: CDR1 LGHNA, CDR2 YNFKEQ. The CDR3 spells CASSQGTDSNQPQHF. The CDR3 region has the DNA TGTGCCAGCAGCCAAGGGACCGATAGCAATCAGCCCCAGCATTTT.

This clone was seen a single time. The chain uses TRBV13 and TRBJ2-4; tentative D call: TRBD1 (6 bases). From germline, CDR1 is PRHDT and CDR2 FYEKMQ (reference sequence). This CDR3 spans 18 amino acids. V lost 6 bases and J 0 bases, leaving 21 bases between the germline ends. The CDR3 reads CASSSQGSGPIAKNIQYF. CDR3 in DNA: TGTGCCAGCAGTTCCCAGGGGTCCGGTCCCATAGCCAAAAACATTCAGTACTTC. The whole variable domain, filled in from reference TRBV13 and TRBJ2-4, reads AAGVIQSPRHLIKEKRETATLKCYPIPRHDTVYWYQQGPGQDPQFLISFYEKMQSDKGSIPDRFSAQQFSDYHSELNMSSLELGDSALYFCASSSQGSGPIAKNIQYFGAGTRLSVL.

The chain couples TRBV19 to TRBJ2-1; 8 positions match TRBD2. Unmatched junction bases numbered 6, after V lost 4 bases and J lost 4 bases. Looked up from germline, CDR1 is LNHDA and CDR2 is SQIVND (reference sequence). This CDR3 region has 15 residues. The CDR3 here is CASSKELAVYNEQFF. The CDR3 DNA is TGTGCCAGTAGTAAGGAACTAGCGGTATACAATGAGCAGTTCTTC. Full variable domain (rest looked up from reference TRBV19 and TRBJ2-1): DGGITQSPKYLFRKEGQNVTLSCEQNLNHDAMYWYRQDPGQGLRLIYYSQIVNDFQKGDIAEGYSVSREKKESFPLTVTSAQKNPTAFYLCASSKELAVYNEQFFGPGTRLTVL.

The chain couples TRBV7-2 to TRBJ2-5; either TRBD1 or TRBD2 may supply D (6 bases each). Per germline, CDR1 SGHTA and CDR2 FQGNSA. CDR3 size: 16 residues. Trimming took off 2 bases at V and 6 bases at J, with 19 bases between the two ends. The CDR3 region is CASSLIGTGALQTQYF. As DNA, the CDR3 is TGTGCCAGCAGCTTAATTGGTACGGGGGCCCTGCAGACCCAGTACTTC.

The CDR3 DNA reads TGTGCCAGCAGTTTAGCCGGGACAGGGCGGAATTCACCCCTCCACTTT. Its protein product is CASSLAGTGRNSPLHF. The chain combines TRBV27 with TRBJ1-6, with 9 bases identical to TRBD1. The CDR3 is made up of 16 amino acids. Germline CDR1 is MNHEY and CDR2 is SMNVEV (reference sequence). The V and J ends lost 2 bases and 7 bases, in that order; junction bases with no gene match: 6.

The chain combines TRBV19 with TRBJ2-1; D call uncertain. V lost 6 bases and J 4 bases, leaving 10 bases between the germline ends. CDR3 length: 13 amino acids. CDR1 is LNHDA and CDR2 is SQIVND in the germline V gene (reference sequence). CDR3 sequence: CASSPSQYNEQFF. CDR3 DNA: TGTGCCAGTAGCCCGAGCCAGTACAATGAGCAGTTCTTC.

This chain joins TRBV18 and TRBJ2-7, with 9 bases identical to TRBD1. V trimming: 3 bases; J trimming: 2 bases; junction bases outside the gene matches: 5. This CDR3 has 15 residues. The germline gives CDR1 KGHSH, CDR2 LQKENI. Here the CDR3 DNA reads TGTGCCAGCTCACCCGGGACAGGGAACGCCTACGAGCAGTACTTC. This sequence encodes CASSPGTGNAYEQYF.

The chain recombines TRBV30 with TRBJ1-4, with 7 bases that match TRBD1. Trimming cost V 6 bases and J 3 bases; bases outside gene matches: 10. The germline V gene encodes CDR1 GTSNPN and CDR2 SVGIG (reference sequence). The length of the CDR3 is 15 residues. The CDR3 DNA reads TGTGCCTGCCGTGTCCCAGGGGGGGCTAATGAAAAACTGTTTTTT. Amino acid sequence: CACRVPGGANEKLFF.

The rearrangement joins TRBV5-8 to TRBJ1-4; tentative D call: TRBD1 (5 bases). V was shortened by 1 base and J by 3 bases, with 10 bases between the two germline ends. The CDR3 runs to 15 residues. Germline CDR1 is SGHTS and CDR2 is YDEGEE. The CDR3 DNA reads TGTGCCAGCAGCTTGACAGGTAAGGCTAATGAAAAACTGTTTTTT. Translation: CASSLTGKANEKLFF.

This chain connects TRBV5-6 to TRBJ2-3; TRBD2 matches 7 bases. The CDR3 totals 15 residues. Trimming took 2 bases from V and 4 from J; bases not matched to a gene: 7. CDR1 and CDR2 from the germline V gene are SGHDT and YYEEEE. For the CDR3, the DNA is TGTGCCAGCAGCTTTGGCGGGAGTGGGGCAGATACGCAGTATTTT. Amino acids: CASSFGGSGADTQYF. The variable domain in full, completed from reference TRBV5-6 and TRBJ2-3, reads DAGVTQSPTHLIKTRGQQVTLRCSPKSGHDTVSWYQQALGQGPQFIFQYYEEEERQRGNFPDRFSGHQFPNYSSELNVNALLLGDSALYLCASSFGGSGADTQYFGPGTRLTVL.

The chain has TRBV10-3 and TRBJ2-4; 9 bases line up with TRBD2. The V gene end was trimmed by 6 bases and the J gene end by 4 bases; junction bases not matched to a gene: 7. This CDR3 is 15 amino acids long. The germline CDR1 and CDR2 sequences are ENHRY and SYGVKD. In DNA form, the CDR3 reads TGTGCCATCAGCCGGACTAGCGAGTCAAAAAACATTCAGTACTTC. Amino acid sequence: CAISRTSESKNIQYF.

The chain joins TRBV28 to TRBJ1-6, with no clear D. Germline CDR1 and CDR2: MDHEN and SYDVKM. V lost 7 bases, J lost 5 bases, and 15 bases lay in between. The CDR3 is 15 residues long. The CDR3 nucleotides read TGTGCCAGCAATGGCCTTGGAGGGCATAATTCACCCCTCCACTTT. It encodes CASNGLGGHNSPLHF. Based on the CDR3 plus reference TRBV28 and TRBJ1-6, the full variable domain is DVKVTQSSRYLVKRTGEKVFLECVQDMDHENMFWYRQDPGLGLRLIYFSYDVKMKEKGDIPEGYSVSREKKERFSLILESASTNQTSMYLCASNGLGGHNSPLHFGNGTRLTVT.

The chain is built from TRBV7-8 and TRBJ2-7; TRBD1 agrees at 8 bases. Unmatched junction bases numbered 10, after V lost 4 bases and J lost 11 bases. The CDR3 is 13 amino acids. Germline values: CDR1 SGHVS, CDR2 FQNEAQ. The chain's CDR3 is CASSYRTGKGEYF. CDR3 nucleotides: TGTGCCAGCAGCTACCGGACAGGGAAGGGAGAGTACTTC.